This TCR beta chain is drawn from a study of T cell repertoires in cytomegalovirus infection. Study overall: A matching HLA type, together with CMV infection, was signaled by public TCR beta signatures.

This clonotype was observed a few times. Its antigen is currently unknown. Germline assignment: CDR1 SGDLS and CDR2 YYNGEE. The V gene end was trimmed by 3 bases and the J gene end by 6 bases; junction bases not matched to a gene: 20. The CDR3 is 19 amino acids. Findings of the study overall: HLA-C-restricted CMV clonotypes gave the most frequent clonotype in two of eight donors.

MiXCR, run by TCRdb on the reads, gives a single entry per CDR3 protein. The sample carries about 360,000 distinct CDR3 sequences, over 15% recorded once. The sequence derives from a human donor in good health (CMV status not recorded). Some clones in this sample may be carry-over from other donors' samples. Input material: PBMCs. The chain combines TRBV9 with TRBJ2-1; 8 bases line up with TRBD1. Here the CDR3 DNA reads TGTGCCAGCAGCGCCCCGAGGGGAGACAGGGGAAATCGGGGCAATGAGCAGTTCTTC. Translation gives CASSAPRGDRGNRGNEQFF. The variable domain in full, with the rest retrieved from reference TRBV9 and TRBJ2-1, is DSGVTQTPKHLITATGQRVTLRCSPRSGDLSVYWYQQSLDQGLQFLIQYYNGEERAKGNILERFSAQQFPDLHSELNLSSLELGDSALYFCASSAPRGDRGNRGNEQFFGPGTRLTVL.